This T cell receptor (beta chain) was found in a study of cytomegalovirus exposure and HLA in healthy donors (dated by TCRdb to 2015 to 2018). For the study in its entirety: According to an earlier analysis of several hundred of the donors, 200 million or so T cells yielded some 110 million unique TCR beta sequences and 276 Gb of sequence data. The genetic ancestry cluster associated with self-reported Caucasian donors included roughly four fifths of the 398 genotyped donors. Class I and class II HLA loci were covered by the typing at four-digit resolution. Every discovery cohort repertoire had been produced on one sequencing platform. On average, over 200,000 unique TCR beta nucleotide sequences were sequenced per donor among roughly 430 genotyped donors of the cohort, with roughly 18% of those sequences being non-productive. To decide whether each TCR beta V gene segment behaved as functional or pseudogenic, an earlier analysis of some 600 of the donors relied on high-throughput TCR beta sequencing. A later analysis re-examined previously published TCR beta repertoires from 610 or so donors and added high-resolution HLA genotyping to investigate patterns of TCR occurrence. The study used immunosequencing to profile the T cell repertoires of approximately 650 subjects and linked those repertoires to cytomegalovirus serostatus. The study was designed to test whether signatures of past pathogen exposure could be identified by cataloging public T cell receptors. The number of typed donors differed by locus: about 629-630 for A, B, C, DRB1 and DQB1; 500 to 550 for DQA1; roughly 600 for DPA1; and approximately 450 for DPB1. Roughly 300 gigabases of sequencing data and about 92 million unique TCR sequences made up an early release that covered some 640 HLA-typed donors. A later genetic analysis took genome-wide SNP genotypes for 398 of the 666 donors and used that subset as a discovery cohort. Along with the roughly 670-subject first cohort, a separate validation cohort of approximately 110 different subjects was used. Roughly five DR-DQ haplotypes were treated as single units for association and clustering because of strong linkage in the cohort. To predict cytomegalovirus infection status, the study brought together high-throughput TCR immunosequencing, statistical association of individual TCRs with disease status, and machine learning. Donor age, sex, ethnicity and CMV serostatus were compiled together with the repertoire data. Rather than drawing on any new phenotypic data, the later analysis identified candidate immune exposures from TCR beta sequences and the way those sequences occurred across donors. The full study reports these points: An earlier analysis of 587 of the donors showed that most TCR beta V segments appeared in productive rearrangements either about 90% or about 30% of the time, which broadly matched IMGT annotations. Assigning TCR associations to individual alleles was difficult when HLA alleles, especially DR and DQ, strongly co-occurred. A later analysis reported that several top co-occurrence clusters appeared linked to parvovirus B19, influenza, CMV and Epstein-Barr virus. A cluster of highly shared sequence variants was judged likely to represent a technical artifact of the sequencing pipeline. In a later analysis, most CMV-associated TCR beta chains were found to appear HLA-restricted, with HLA associations seemingly driven largely by CMV exposure. V-gene and J-gene trimming of TCR beta chains was associated with a missense DCLRE1C variant in a later genetic analysis, and the association was replicated in an independent cohort. This cohort had only TCR beta chains sequenced, and the lack of alpha or paired-chain data limited which features could be detected. It was suggested by the authors that the approach could potentially be generalized to other disease states and immunological phenotypes. Specific HLA alleles were associated with 15,000 to 20,000 TCR beta sequences at a false discovery rate of 0.05 in a later analysis. Across donors, most TCR sequences were observed very rarely, whereas some public TCRs were present in many individuals. About 15 rarely observed V segments, including chromosome 9 orphons, were excluded from the earlier analysis of some 590 of the donors because counts were too low. A later analysis found that HLA-associated TCR beta chains were more clonally expanded and had lower generation probabilities than equally common non-associated chains. CMV serostatus was the only immune exposure information available for the cohort. Linkage disequilibrium might explain the correlated functional status among segregating V segments, but an unknown experimental factor could not be ruled out. Three of the identified cytomegalovirus-associated TCR beta chains were confirmed in vitro to be specific for cytomegalovirus antigens. A further reported finding was that TCR beta sequences accurately predicted the HLA-A and HLA-B alleles for most subjects in the first cohort. Some IMGT-functional V segments, including TRBV6-2 and TRBV6-3, could not be distinguished by the 87-base-pair reads and were therefore excluded. A later analysis found that TCR association rates varied across HLA loci, with DRB1 alleles showing the most associated TCRs and HLA-C alleles the fewest. The classifier was reported to diagnose cytomegalovirus status with high specificity and sensitivity in both the original cohort and the validation cohort. In the study, 150 to 200 TCR beta chains were listed as associated with cytomegalovirus. Compared with the roughly 710-donor mean, donors in an Asian-associated ancestry cluster had fewer N-insertions in productive TCRs, according to a later genetic analysis. Sequencing depth was assumed to be roughly uniform across donors in the presence/absence analyses, though that assumption may not hold. Because some donors lacked HLA typing at each locus, the association tests relied only on the typed subset.

About this clone: Its cognate antigen has yet to be identified. Base qualities are not provided; no much larger clone lies one nucleotide away.

Spanning cysteine to phenylalanine, the CDR3 consists of 15 amino acids. Only the CDR3 DNA stays, 45 bases, in frame from base 1. V lost 0 bases and J lost 4 bases; the stretch between them is 13 bases long. The germline V gene sets CDR1 to SGDLS and CDR2 to YYNGEE. The cohort consisted of 650 to 700 healthy bone marrow donors. At the time of sampling, all cohort members were nominally healthy, though unrecorded immune exposures were likely present. The donor tested CMV seronegative and was one of the 352 seronegative cohort members. Each donor provided a peripheral blood sample, and peripheral blood mononuclear cells were used for TCR beta sequencing. Genomic DNA extraction from the blood cell samples was performed with the Qiagen DNeasy Blood Extraction Kit. The method was the immunoSEQ multiplex PCR assay. The multiplex PCR relied on a mix of 60 forward primers for TCR Vbeta segments and 13 reverse primers for TCR Jbeta segments. Amplification of the CDR3 region of rearranged TCR beta genes was performed with a multiplex PCR assay on genomic DNA. The Illumina HiSeq System was used to sequence the amplified TCR beta libraries as 87-base-pair reads. The authors processed their data as follows. Across the roughly 640 repertoires, a later analysis counted 60 million to 90 million unique TCR beta chains, roughly 11 million of which were shared by at least two donors. To remove PCR and sequencing errors, raw reads were error-corrected and collapsed into unique sequences using a nearest-neighbor algorithm that merged closely related sequences. CDR3 sequences were aligned to IMGT reference sequences to assign V, D and J gene segments. For a sequence to be retained, a match of at least six nucleotides to both a V gene segment and a J gene segment was required. Rearrangements were classified as productive when the CDR3 lacked stop codons and remained in frame with V and J, and all other rearrangements were classified as non-productive. CDR3 was defined by IMGT convention, running from the second conserved V-encoded cysteine to the conserved J-encoded phenylalanine. In an earlier analysis of 500 to 650 of the donors, sequences lacking an unambiguous match to a single V gene segment were excluded. In an earlier analysis of around 590 of the donors, a V segment was called functional when productive rearrangements were above 56.7%, and segregating when the standard deviation between donors exceeded 5%. To diagnose cytomegalovirus status from the catalog of TCR beta chain sequences, a statistical classification framework was built. V and J gene assignment, in a later analysis, came from comparing TCR nucleotide sequences with IMGT/GENE-DB human TR gene sequences. Using the TCRdist pipeline, a later analysis assigned CDR3 sequences along with most-parsimonious VDJ recombination scenarios. In a later analysis, each TCR beta chain was defined by its CDR3 amino acid sequence together with its V-gene family, and reads without a unique V-gene family were excluded. As a way to deal with suspected cross-contamination and a sequencing artifact, a later analysis dropped under 600 nucleotide sequences that were highly shared and had low generation probability. A later analysis calculated a clonal expansion index for each public chain from normalized within-repertoire ranks of inferred template counts. In a later analysis, generation probabilities were computed with a VDJ recombination model fitted to out-of-frame rearrangements, and the resulting probabilities were checked against IGoR. In a later analysis, hypergeometric tests were used to score TCR-TCR, TCR-HLA and TCR-CMV co-occurrence, with a repertoire-size bias correction applied to TCR pairs. A later analysis estimated false discovery rates by permuting HLA or CMV assignments 20 times. In a later analysis, co-occurring TCRs were grouped using DBSCAN, with TCRdist sequence similarity added in when clustering inside HLA-allele-positive subsets. Repertoires with fewer than 30,000 or more than 120,000 public chains were left out of co-occurrence clustering, as were a handful of repertoires with anomalous nucleotide sharing. TCRdb stores this immuneACCESS table with in-frame sequences only. Part of the clones is absent; in the studies checked, under half of the shortfall reflects unresolved V genes, and no reason is known for the rest. The DNA gave D and trimming, while V, J and clone size come from that table. In all, the sample holds more than 85,000 clones, and under 85% of those were seen once. The leading ten clones occupy approximately 8.4% of the sample.

This clonotype was obtained from a man in his forties in good health and CMV-seronegative. The sample taken for sequencing was PBMCs. The sequence links TRBV9 to TRBJ1-2; the D segment could be TRBD1, given 6 matching bases. DNA sequence: TGTGCCAGCAGCGTAGCTGGGCAGGGGACCTATGGCTACACCTTC. It translates as CASSVAGQGTYGYTF.